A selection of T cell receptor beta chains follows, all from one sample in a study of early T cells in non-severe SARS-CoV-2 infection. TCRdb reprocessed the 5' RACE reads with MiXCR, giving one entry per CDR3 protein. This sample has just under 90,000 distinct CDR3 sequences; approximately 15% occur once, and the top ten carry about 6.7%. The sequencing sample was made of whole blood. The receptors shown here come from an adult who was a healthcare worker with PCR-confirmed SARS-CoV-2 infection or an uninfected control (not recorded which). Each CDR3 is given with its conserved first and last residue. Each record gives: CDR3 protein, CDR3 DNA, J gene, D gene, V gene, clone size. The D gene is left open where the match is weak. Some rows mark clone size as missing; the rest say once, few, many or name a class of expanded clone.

CDR3 protein: CSVGTTKETQYF
CDR3 DNA: TGCAGCGTTGGGACTACGAAAGAGACCCAGTACTTC
J gene: TRBJ2-5
D gene: NA
V gene: TRBV29-1
clone size: NA

CDR3 protein: CASSFSHNTEAFF
CDR3 DNA: TGTGCCAGCAGCTTTTCCCATAACACTGAAGCTTTCTTT
J gene: TRBJ1-1
D gene: NA
V gene: TRBV7-8
clone size: few

CDR3 protein: CAWSVPGTGRPYEQYF
CDR3 DNA: TGTGCCTGGAGTGTCCCTGGGACAGGGAGGCCCTACGAGCAGTACTTC
J gene: TRBJ2-7
D gene: TRBD1
V gene: TRBV30
clone size: NA

CDR3 protein: CASKMGGSYEQYF
CDR3 DNA: TGTGCCAGCAAAATGGGGGGCTCCTACGAGCAGTACTTC
J gene: TRBJ2-7
D gene: NA
V gene: TRBV25-1
clone size: few

CDR3 protein: CSAGRLAGGLSSYNEQFF
CDR3 DNA: TGCAGTGCTGGTAGACTAGCGGGAGGCCTCTCCTCCTACAATGAGCAGTTCTTC
J gene: TRBJ2-1
D gene: TRBD2
V gene: TRBV20-1
clone size: NA

CDR3 protein: CASSLALNQNYYNEQFF
CDR3 DNA: TGTGCCAGCAGCTTAGCGCTAAACCAGAACTACTACAATGAGCAGTTCTTC
J gene: TRBJ2-1
D gene: NA
V gene: TRBV7-9
clone size: many

CDR3 protein: CSAQATSGSETQYF
CDR3 DNA: TGCAGCGCGCAAGCGACTAGCGGGAGTGAGACCCAGTACTTC
J gene: TRBJ2-5
D gene: TRBD2
V gene: TRBV29-1
clone size: NA

CDR3 protein: CASRPGQGAAFF
CDR3 DNA: TGTGCCAGCAGACCGGGACAGGGTGCAGCTTTCTTT
J gene: TRBJ1-1
D gene: TRBD1
V gene: TRBV6-5
clone size: many

CDR3 protein: CASSWQGTEKLFF
CDR3 DNA: TGTGCCAGCAGTTGGCAGGGGACCGAAAAACTGTTTTTT
J gene: TRBJ1-4
D gene: NA
V gene: TRBV27
clone size: NA

CDR3 protein: CASSPGQGAYEQYF
CDR3 DNA: TGCGCCAGCAGCCCGGGACAGGGGGCCTACGAGCAGTACTTC
J gene: TRBJ2-7
D gene: TRBD1
V gene: TRBV5-1
clone size: many

CDR3 protein: CASGQGAGELFF
CDR3 DNA: TGTGCCAGCGGACAGGGGGCCGGGGAGCTGTTTTTT
J gene: TRBJ2-2
D gene: TRBD1
V gene: TRBV2
clone size: many

CDR3 protein: CASRLPVAYRSSDFYNEQFF
CDR3 DNA: TGTGCAAGTCGCTTACCAGTCGCCTACCGATCTAGTGACTTCTACAATGAGCAGTTCTTC
J gene: TRBJ2-1
D gene: NA
V gene: TRBV12-2
clone size: NA

CDR3 protein: CSATRAGEGSHEQFF
CDR3 DNA: TGCAGTGCTACCCGAGCGGGAGAAGGTTCCCATGAGCAGTTCTTC
J gene: TRBJ2-1
D gene: TRBD2
V gene: TRBV20-1
clone size: few

CDR3 protein: CASSPWDNQETQYF
CDR3 DNA: TGTGCCAGCTCACCATGGGACAACCAAGAGACCCAGTACTTC
J gene: TRBJ2-5
D gene: NA
V gene: TRBV18
clone size: many

CDR3 protein: CASSFRTTEYNEQFF
CDR3 DNA: TGTGCCAGCAGTTTTAGAACTACCGAATACAATGAGCAGTTCTTC
J gene: TRBJ2-1
D gene: NA
V gene: TRBV12-3/TRBV12-4
clone size: NA

CDR3 protein: CASSEIHPQFF
CDR3 DNA: TGTGCCAGCAGTGAAATCCACCCGCAGTTCTTC
J gene: TRBJ2-1
D gene: NA
V gene: TRBV6-1
clone size: NA

CDR3 protein: CAISDSRNEKLFF
CDR3 DNA: TGTGCCATCTCGGACAGCCGTAATGAAAAACTGTTTTTT
J gene: TRBJ1-4
D gene: NA
V gene: TRBV10-3
clone size: once

CDR3 protein: CASSLGRGAVSNHPQHF
CDR3 DNA: TGTGCCAGCAGCCTGGGACGGGGGGCTGTAAGCAATCACCCCCAGCATTTT
J gene: TRBJ1-5
D gene: NA
V gene: TRBV7-8
clone size: NA

CDR3 protein: CASSAGTAGELFF
CDR3 DNA: TGTGCCAGCAGCGCGGGGACAGCCGGGGAGCTGTTTTTT
J gene: TRBJ2-2
D gene: NA
V gene: TRBV7-8
clone size: NA

CDR3 protein: CASTRDRGNIIYF
CDR3 DNA: TGTGCCAGTACCCGAGACAGGGGAAACATCATATATTTT
J gene: TRBJ1-3
D gene: TRBD1
V gene: TRBV9
clone size: NA

CDR3 protein: CASSSRGSEKLFF
CDR3 DNA: TGCGCCAGCAGCTCCAGGGGGAGTGAAAAACTGTTTTTT
J gene: TRBJ1-4
D gene: TRBD1
V gene: TRBV5-1
clone size: few

CDR3 protein: CATSDQGSGTSGSDEQFF
CDR3 DNA: TGTGCCACCAGTGATCAAGGGTCCGGGACTAGCGGATCAGATGAGCAGTTCTTC
J gene: TRBJ2-1
D gene: TRBD2
V gene: TRBV24-1
clone size: few